A single sample is the source of the 6 T cell receptor beta chains below, sequenced in a study of T cell responses to AZD1222 COVID-19 vaccine. Clones were read by immunoSEQ multiplex PCR, and TCRdb kept only the in-frame ones, dropping some. The sample holds around 150,000 clones, roughly 92% seen once. Sequencing was performed on peripheral blood, taken on day 0 of AZD1222 vaccination. These receptors originate from an adult in good health.

This clone was seen once. The chain combines TRBV19 with TRBJ1-2; TRBD1 might be the D (5 bases). Germline-derived CDR1 and CDR2 are LNHDA and SQIVND (reference sequence). Between the trimmed V and J ends, which lost 0 bases and 8 bases, there was a span of 22 bases. CDR3 length equals 17 residues. CDR3: CASSIDRYSTGPEGYTF. The CDR3 DNA sequence: TGTGCCAGTAGTATAGATCGATACTCAACAGGCCCGGAAGGCTACACCTTC.

The chain employs TRBV28 and TRBJ1-2; 7 bases agree with TRBD1. CDR3 length equals 14 residues. Germline CDR1 MDHEN, CDR2 SYDVKM. V dropped 5 bases and J dropped 2; count of bases not matched to a gene: 5. CDR3 coding DNA: TGTGCCAGCAGTCTACAGGGGAACAACTATGGCTACACCTTC. This translates into CASSLQGNNYGYTF.

V gene TRBV6-2 or TRBV6-3 combines with J gene TRBJ2-7; D gene uncertain. The CDR3 has 12 amino acids. Trimming took 2 bases from V and 0 from J, leaving 2 bases between them. Germline V gene sequence: CDR1 MNHEY, CDR2 SVGEGT. Written as DNA, the CDR3 is TGTGCCAGCAGTTACCACTCCTACGAGCAGTACTTC. As protein: CASSYHSYEQYF.

The chain recombines TRBV5-1 with TRBJ2-3; 9 bases line up with TRBD2. In germline, CDR1 is SGHRS, CDR2 YFSETQ. The trim removed 0 bases at V and 6 bases at J, leaving 11 bases unmatched. The CDR3 sequence is 17 residues long. As DNA, the CDR3 is TGCGCCAGCAGCTTGGTGCCGGGGCTAGCGGGAACTGATACGCAGTATTTT. It is translated as CASSLVPGLAGTDTQYF.

V usage is TRBV28 and J usage is TRBJ1-1, with unresolved D. From germline, CDR1 is MDHEN and CDR2 SYDVKM. The CDR3 consists of 15 residues. V lost 5 bases and J 0 bases, leaving 13 bases between the germline ends. The CDR3 region has the DNA TGTGCCAGCAGTCCCTCGGCCAGAATGAACACTGAAGCTTTCTTT. Its protein is CASSPSARMNTEAFF.

The J gene is TRBJ1-1, the V gene TRBV6-5; no firm D call. The V and J ends lost 5 bases and 7 bases respectively, with 14 bases between them. There are 13 residues in the CDR3. Per germline, CDR1 MNHEY and CDR2 SVGAGI. The CDR3 DNA reads TGTGCCAGCAGTCCTGGGCGGACGCTTGAAGCTTTCTTT. It specifies CASSPGRTLEAFF.